This T cell receptor beta chain was captured by sequencing in a study of T cell repertoires in cytomegalovirus infection. Whole-study context: HLA-C-restricted CMV epitopes, recently identified, and well-studied HLA-B-restricted ones were used by the study.

From the reads, TCRdb called clonotypes with MiXCR, one entry per CDR3 protein. The table lists about 220,000 distinct CDR3 sequences, approximately 38% of them singletons. The V gene's germline CDR1 is LGHNA and CDR2 YNFKEQ. CDR3 length: 18 amino acids. V shed 4 bases, J shed 3 bases, and the junction held 16 bases outside the gene matches. In regard to this clonotype: The antigen is undetermined.

The clonotype comes from a human donor in good health (CMV status not recorded). Some clones in this sample may be carry-over from other donors' samples. The specimen comprised CD8+ T cells from cultured PBMCs, sampled from culture after CMV antigen stimulation. V and J are TRBV4-2 and TRBJ2-7; 9 nucleotides agree with TRBD2. The CDR3 DNA follows: TGTGCCAGCAGCCCCGCCTGGGGGGTGCTAGCGGGGAACTACGAGCAGTACTTC. This sequence encodes CASSPAWGVLAGNYEQYF.